Each of the 2 T cell receptor beta chains below was sequenced from the same sample in a study of human T cells and chemical hapten exposure. TCRdb re-called the RACE reads with MiXCR, one entry per CDR3 protein. The profile shows 70,000 to 80,000 distinct CDR3 sequences, 32% of them singletons. Sample time point: patch test 1, 2 weeks after DPC sensitization. Treatment noted: therapeutic diphenylcyclopropenone sensitization with weekly scalp DPC. The sequences come from whole blood, collected in connection with sensitization to the hapten diphenylcyclopropenone (DPC). These receptors all stem from a man in his forties with alopecia areata. Some clones in this sample may be carry-over from other donors' samples.

V and J are TRBV28 and TRBJ2-7; no firm D call. Looked up from germline, CDR1 is MDHEN and CDR2 is SYDVKM. V shed 1 base and J shed 0 bases, with 7 bases lying between them. The CDR3 runs to 14 residues. CDR3 sequence reads: CASSLSVRSYEQYF. The CDR3 DNA reads TGTGCCAGCAGTTTATCAGTCCGCTCCTACGAGCAGTACTTC.

This clonotype was detected a few times. The chain joins TRBV6-5 to TRBJ2-2; TRBD2 aligns across 15 bases. This CDR3 is 19 amino acids long. V lost 5 bases and J lost 6; bases outside the gene matches: 13. The V gene's germline CDR1 is MNHEY and CDR2 SVGAGI. The CDR3 protein is CASSAQVPGLAGGAGELFF. Here the CDR3 DNA reads TGTGCCAGCAGTGCCCAGGTTCCGGGACTAGCGGGAGGAGCCGGGGAGCTGTTTTTT.